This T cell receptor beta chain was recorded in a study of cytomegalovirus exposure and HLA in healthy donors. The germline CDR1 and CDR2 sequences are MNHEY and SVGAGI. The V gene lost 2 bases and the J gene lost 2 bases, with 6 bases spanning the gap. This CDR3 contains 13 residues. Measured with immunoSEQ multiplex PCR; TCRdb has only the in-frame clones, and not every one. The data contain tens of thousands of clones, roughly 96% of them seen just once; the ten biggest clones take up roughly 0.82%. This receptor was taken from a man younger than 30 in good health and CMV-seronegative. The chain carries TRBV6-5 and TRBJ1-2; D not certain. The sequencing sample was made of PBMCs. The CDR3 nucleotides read TGTGCCAGCAGTTACGTAGCGAACTATGGCTACACCTTC. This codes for CASSYVANYGYTF.